Shown below are 11 T cell receptor beta chains from a single sample sequenced in a study of shared clonotypes between healthy human individuals. TCRdb's table, derived via immunoSEQ multiplex PCR, lists solely in-frame clones and lacks some. In the table there are 300,000 or so clones, 74% of which are singletons. The sample was memory CD4+ T cells sorted from blood. Stated subset: CD45RA-negative fraction. These receptors came from a man aged 25 to 40 in good health.

The chain combines TRBV5-1 with TRBJ2-3; TRBD2 matches 11 bases. Trimming at V came to 0 bases and at J to 1 base, leaving 7 bases not matched to a gene. In germline, CDR1 is SGHRS, CDR2 YFSETQ. The CDR3 spans 18 residues. The CDR3 DNA follows: TGCGCCAGCAGCTTGGTCGATACTAGCGGGAGCCGCACAGATACGCAGTATTTT. Protein: CASSLVDTSGSRTDTQYF. Full variable domain (remainder filled in from reference TRBV5-1 and TRBJ2-3): KAGVTQTPRYLIKTRGQQVTLSCSPISGHRSVSWYQQTPGQGLQFLFEYFSETQRNKGNFPGRFSGRQFSNSRSEMNVSTLELGDSALYLCASSLVDTSGSRTDTQYFGPGTRLTVL.

The chain uses TRBV7-7 and TRBJ2-1; D possibly corresponds to TRBD2 (6 bases). The length of the CDR3 is 15 residues. The V gene lost 1 base and the J gene lost 7 bases, with 14 bases spanning the gap. Germline V gene lookup returns CDR1 SSHAT and CDR2 FNYEAQ (reference sequence). Here the CDR3 DNA reads TGTGCCAGCAGCTTAGTTGGCGGGAACGGGAATGAGCAGTTCTTC. Translation gives CASSLVGGNGNEQFF.

V is TRBV6-1 and J is TRBJ2-7; the match to TRBD2 covers 11 bases. Trimming took 8 bases from V and 3 from J; bases not matched to a gene: 6. From germline, CDR1 is MNHNS and CDR2 SASEGT. This CDR3 spans 14 amino acids. Here the CDR3 reads CASGTSGGGYEQYF. The CDR3 nucleotides are TGTGCCAGCGGCACTAGCGGGGGAGGCTACGAGCAGTACTTC.

The chain employs TRBV10-3 and TRBJ1-4; no clear D gene. From germline, CDR1 is ENHRY and CDR2 SYGVKD. This CDR3 contains 16 residues. V shed 6 bases and J shed 0 bases, with 14 bases lying between them. The CDR3 DNA sequence: TGTGCCATCAGCGGGGATAGGGCGGCAACTAATGAAAAACTGTTTTTT. This sequence encodes CAISGDRAATNEKLFF.

The rearrangement uses TRBV6-1 and TRBJ2-7; 8 bases match TRBD1. Losses at the gene ends were 5 bases for V and 5 bases for J; bases not matched to a gene: 8. The CDR3 has 14 amino acids. From germline, CDR1 is MNHNS and CDR2 SASEGT. This CDR3 reads CASSHAQGGDEQYF. The CDR3 bases are TGTGCCAGCAGTCACGCACAGGGGGGCGACGAGCAGTACTTC.

This clone was seen a few times. V gene TRBV7-9 combines with J gene TRBJ2-7; 8 bases match TRBD1. CDR1 is SEHNR and CDR2 is FQNEAQ in the germline V gene (reference sequence). CDR3 length equals 16 residues. V dropped 1 base and J dropped 1; count of bases not matched to a gene: 6. This CDR3 is CASSLGQGQESYEQYF. The CDR3 DNA is TGTGCCAGCAGCTTAGGCCAGGGACAGGAATCCTACGAGCAGTACTTC.

The chain has TRBV7-2 and TRBJ1-2; no clear D. The germline V and J ends were trimmed by 2 bases and 5 bases, with 6 bases remaining between them. The CDR3 length is 12 residues. Germline V gives CDR1 SGHTA, CDR2 FQGNSA. As DNA, the CDR3 is TGTGCCAGCAGCTTAATTGGTTATGGCTACACCTTC. Translation gives CASSLIGYGYTF.

This sequence joins TRBV19 and TRBJ1-4; D is undetermined. Germline lookup yields CDR1 LNHDA and CDR2 SQIVND (reference sequence). The CDR3 spans 13 residues. V lost 9 bases and J 7 bases, leaving 15 bases between the germline ends. The CDR3 loop reads CASRRGSGEKLFF. The CDR3 coding sequence is TGTGCCAGCAGGCGGGGTAGTGGTGAAAAACTGTTTTTT.

V usage is TRBV27 and J usage is TRBJ2-7; the match to TRBD2 covers 7 bases. This CDR3 is 15 amino acids long. After removal of 2 bases from V and 7 bases from J, the junction contained 11 bases not matched to a gene. CDR1 MNHEY and CDR2 SMNVEV come from the germline V gene (reference sequence). The CDR3 reads CASSLRLAGAGEQYF. DNA for the CDR3: TGTGCCAGCAGTTTACGACTAGCAGGTGCAGGGGAGCAGTACTTC.

The rearrangement links TRBV6-1 to TRBJ2-1, with D hard to call. The germline V and J ends were trimmed by 2 bases and 5 bases, with 7 bases remaining between them. The CDR3 is 13 amino acids. The germline gives CDR1 MNHNS, CDR2 SASEGT. CDR3 coding DNA: TGTGCCAGCAGTGAAAGAAAGAACAATGAGCAGTTCTTC. Translating gives CASSERKNNEQFF.

This rearrangement joins TRBV20-1 to TRBJ2-1; TRBD2 matches at 7 bases. Per the germline V gene, CDR1 is DFQATT and CDR2 is SNEGSKA (reference sequence). The CDR3 has 11 amino acids. The CDR3 is CTVPGRNEQFF. The CDR3 DNA sequence: TGCACGGTCCCCGGGAGGAATGAGCAGTTCTTC.